Listed below are T cell receptor beta chains from one sample, sequenced in a study of blood T cell repertoires in COVID-19. Assay used: immunoSEQ multiplex PCR; TCRdb lists only in-frame clones, some missing. The data show roughly 430,000 clones, roughly 88% seen once. The sequencing sample was made of PBMCs or T cells enriched from blood (not recorded which). These receptors all stem from a woman in her thirties or forties with acute COVID-19. Each CDR3 is given with its conserved first and last residue. D genes are given only for firm matches. A clone size is listed for some rows: how often the clone was seen (once, few, many), or a class if it is expanded.

J gene: TRBJ2-7
D gene: TRBD1
V gene: TRBV7-6
clone size: NA
CDR3 DNA: TGTGCCAGCAGCCCTCCGGGACAGGGGGGCTACGAGCAGTACTTC
CDR3 protein: CASSPPGQGGYEQYF

J gene: TRBJ1-1
D gene: NA
V gene: TRBV5-1
clone size: once
CDR3 DNA: TGCGCCAGCAGCGCCAGGGGTGTGAACACTGAAGCTTTCTTT
CDR3 protein: CASSARGVNTEAFF

J gene: TRBJ2-3
D gene: TRBD2
V gene: TRBV2
clone size: NA
CDR3 DNA: TGTGCCAGCAGTACCCATAGCGGGGGACCAGATACGCAGTATTTT
CDR3 protein: CASSTHSGGPDTQYF

J gene: TRBJ1-4
D gene: NA
V gene: TRBV18
clone size: NA
CDR3 DNA: TGTGCCAGCTCACCACCGCCAGGGTCTACTAATGAAAAACTGTTTTTT
CDR3 protein: CASSPPPGSTNEKLFF

J gene: TRBJ1-2
D gene: TRBD1
V gene: TRBV6-5
clone size: NA
CDR3 DNA: TGTGCCAGCAGTTACAGGACAGGGGGAGGGCATGGCTACACCTTC
CDR3 protein: CASSYRTGGGHGYTF

J gene: TRBJ1-2
D gene: NA
V gene: TRBV4-1
clone size: NA
CDR3 DNA: TGCGCCAGCAGCCAAGAACGGCTCGGCAGGGGTTATGGCTACACCTTC
CDR3 protein: CASSQERLGRGYGYTF

J gene: TRBJ1-1
D gene: TRBD1
V gene: TRBV19
clone size: NA
CDR3 DNA: TGTGCCAGTAGTACCTGGGACAGGGGGACGAACACTGAAGCTTTCTTT
CDR3 protein: CASSTWDRGTNTEAFF

J gene: TRBJ1-2
D gene: TRBD1
V gene: TRBV6-5
clone size: once
CDR3 DNA: TGTGCCAGCAGTTCAGGGGGCTGGGGGAACTATGGCTACACCTTC
CDR3 protein: CASSSGGWGNYGYTF

J gene: TRBJ1-2
D gene: NA
V gene: TRBV5-6
clone size: NA
CDR3 DNA: TGTGCCAGCAGCGTGGGGAGAGGTAACTATGGCTACACCTTC
CDR3 protein: CASSVGRGNYGYTF

J gene: TRBJ2-7
D gene: TRBD1
V gene: TRBV19
clone size: NA
CDR3 DNA: TGTGCCACCAAAATCTCGACAGGGGAATACGAGCAGTACTTC
CDR3 protein: CATKISTGEYEQYF

J gene: TRBJ2-5
D gene: TRBD2
V gene: TRBV5-4
clone size: once
CDR3 DNA: TGTGCCAGCAGCTTGGGTGTTAGCGGGGAGGTGGAGACCCAGTACTTC
CDR3 protein: CASSLGVSGEVETQYF

J gene: TRBJ1-4
D gene: NA
V gene: TRBV30
clone size: many
CDR3 DNA: TGTGCCTGGAGCCGTGCAACTAATGAAAAACTGTTTTTT
CDR3 protein: CAWSRATNEKLFF

J gene: TRBJ2-1
D gene: NA
V gene: TRBV15
clone size: NA
CDR3 DNA: TGTGCCACCAGCAGACACCTAAACGGGGAGCAGTTCTTC
CDR3 protein: CATSRHLNGEQFF

J gene: TRBJ2-3
D gene: NA
V gene: TRBV5-5
clone size: NA
CDR3 DNA: TGTGCCAGCAGCTTGCGTCTATCGGGCACAGATACGCAGTATTTT
CDR3 protein: CASSLRLSGTDTQYF

J gene: TRBJ2-4
D gene: TRBD1
V gene: TRBV4-1
clone size: NA
CDR3 DNA: TGCGCCAGCAGCCAAGAGAACCAGGGGGTCAAAAACATTCAGTACTTC
CDR3 protein: CASSQENQGVKNIQYF

J gene: TRBJ1-5
D gene: NA
V gene: TRBV27
clone size: NA
CDR3 DNA: TGTGCCAGCAGTCGGGGTAATAGCAATCAGCCCCAGCATTTT
CDR3 protein: CASSRGNSNQPQHF

J gene: TRBJ2-1
D gene: TRBD1
V gene: TRBV29-1
clone size: NA
CDR3 DNA: TGCAGCGTTGACAAACAGGGGTTCCATGAGCAGTTCTTC
CDR3 protein: CSVDKQGFHEQFF

J gene: TRBJ1-2
D gene: NA
V gene: TRBV2
clone size: NA
CDR3 DNA: TGTGCCAGCAGTGGGCACTATGGCTACACCTTC
CDR3 protein: CASSGHYGYTF

J gene: TRBJ1-1
D gene: TRBD1
V gene: TRBV27
clone size: NA
CDR3 DNA: TGTGCCAGCAGTATTAGACAGGGGGAAAACACTGAAGCTTTCTTT
CDR3 protein: CASSIRQGENTEAFF

J gene: TRBJ2-5
D gene: TRBD2
V gene: TRBV5-1
clone size: NA
CDR3 DNA: TGCGCCAGCAGCTTGGTTTTCGGACTAGCGGGGGGTGAGACCCAGTACTTC
CDR3 protein: CASSLVFGLAGGETQYF

J gene: TRBJ2-1
D gene: NA
V gene: TRBV3-1/TRBV3-2
clone size: once
CDR3 DNA: TGTGCCAGCAGCCAAGACTTCAGGGGTGAGCAGTTCTTC
CDR3 protein: CASSQDFRGEQFF

J gene: TRBJ1-4
D gene: NA
V gene: TRBV18
clone size: NA
CDR3 DNA: TGTGCCAGCTCACCACAGCGGGACACCTCCTTAACTAATGAAAAACTGTTTTTT
CDR3 protein: CASSPQRDTSLTNEKLFF

J gene: TRBJ2-5
D gene: NA
V gene: TRBV5-4
clone size: NA
CDR3 DNA: TGTGCCAGCAGCTTGGATTTTGGGGCGCCCCCCGGGGAGACCCAGTACTTC
CDR3 protein: CASSLDFGAPPGETQYF

J gene: TRBJ2-6
D gene: NA
V gene: TRBV7-9
clone size: NA
CDR3 DNA: TGTGCCAGCCCCCCTCTAGCTGGGGCCAACGTCCTGACTTTC
CDR3 protein: CASPPLAGANVLTF

J gene: TRBJ1-2
D gene: TRBD1
V gene: TRBV2
clone size: NA
CDR3 DNA: TGTGCCAGCAGCGGGACAGGGTCGAACTATGGCTACACCTTC
CDR3 protein: CASSGTGSNYGYTF

J gene: TRBJ1-2
D gene: NA
V gene: TRBV13
clone size: NA
CDR3 DNA: TGTGCCAGCAGCTTGGGGGCTCTTGCTAACTATGGCTACACCTTC
CDR3 protein: CASSLGALANYGYTF

J gene: TRBJ2-1
D gene: NA
V gene: TRBV3-1/TRBV3-2
clone size: NA
CDR3 DNA: TGTGCCAGCAGCCAAGGCGGGGGCCTTGACAATGAGCAGTTCTTC
CDR3 protein: CASSQGGGLDNEQFF

J gene: TRBJ2-7
D gene: TRBD1
V gene: TRBV6-5
clone size: NA
CDR3 DNA: TGTGCCAGCACGACAGGGGGCATCTACGAGCAGTACTTC
CDR3 protein: CASTTGGIYEQYF

J gene: TRBJ1-1
D gene: NA
V gene: TRBV5-1
clone size: NA
CDR3 DNA: TGCGCCAGCAGCTTGGATGGCGGGGGCTTGGACACTGAAGCTTTCTTT
CDR3 protein: CASSLDGGGLDTEAFF

J gene: TRBJ1-1
D gene: TRBD1
V gene: TRBV2
clone size: NA
CDR3 DNA: TGTGCCAGCAGCAGGAACAGGGGGCCTAACACTGAAGCTTTCTTT
CDR3 protein: CASSRNRGPNTEAFF

J gene: TRBJ2-7
D gene: NA
V gene: TRBV7-9
clone size: NA
CDR3 DNA: TGTGCCAGCAGCTTACTCCCAGGGATCTCCTACGAGCAGTACTTC
CDR3 protein: CASSLLPGISYEQYF

J gene: TRBJ2-2
D gene: TRBD1
V gene: TRBV5-8
clone size: NA
CDR3 DNA: TGTGCCACCCGGGACAGGAGCACCGGGGAGCTGTTTTTT
CDR3 protein: CATRDRSTGELFF

J gene: TRBJ2-7
D gene: TRBD1
V gene: TRBV5-8
clone size: NA
CDR3 DNA: TGTGCCAGCAGCTCGCAACAGGGGGCTAATTACGAGCAGTACTTC
CDR3 protein: CASSSQQGANYEQYF

J gene: TRBJ1-2
D gene: NA
V gene: TRBV18
clone size: NA
CDR3 DNA: TGTGCCAGCTCACGCGGCGGGGGGCTTAGTGGCTACACCTTC
CDR3 protein: CASSRGGGLSGYTF

J gene: TRBJ2-3
D gene: TRBD2
V gene: TRBV25-1
clone size: NA
CDR3 DNA: TGTGCCAGCAGTGCCCCGGGACTAGGCACAGATACGCAGTATTTT
CDR3 protein: CASSAPGLGTDTQYF

J gene: TRBJ2-7
D gene: TRBD2
V gene: TRBV3-1/TRBV3-2
clone size: NA
CDR3 DNA: TGTGCCAGCAGCCAAAGCGGCGGGGGCTACGAGCAGTACTTC
CDR3 protein: CASSQSGGGYEQYF

J gene: TRBJ1-1
D gene: NA
V gene: TRBV12-3/TRBV12-4
clone size: NA
CDR3 DNA: TGTGCCAGCAGTTTAGCGGGCCGAGCTGAAGCTTTCTTT
CDR3 protein: CASSLAGRAEAFF

J gene: TRBJ1-5
D gene: NA
V gene: TRBV2
clone size: NA
CDR3 DNA: TGTGCCAGCAGTGCCGGGGTAATCAATCAGCCCCAGCATTTT
CDR3 protein: CASSAGVINQPQHF

J gene: TRBJ1-2
D gene: NA
V gene: TRBV7-2
clone size: NA
CDR3 DNA: TGTGCCAGCAGGGCCGTAAGGGGCGACGATGGCTACACCTTC
CDR3 protein: CASRAVRGDDGYTF

J gene: TRBJ1-5
D gene: NA
V gene: TRBV10-3
clone size: NA
CDR3 DNA: TGTGCCATCAGTGAGTCGACTCGGGATCAGCCCCAGCATTTT
CDR3 protein: CAISESTRDQPQHF

J gene: TRBJ2-7
D gene: NA
V gene: TRBV3-1/TRBV3-2
clone size: NA
CDR3 DNA: TGTGCCAGCAGCCCATGGGGGGATACCTACGAGCAGTACTTC
CDR3 protein: CASSPWGDTYEQYF

J gene: TRBJ2-5
D gene: NA
V gene: TRBV2
clone size: NA
CDR3 DNA: TGTGCCAGCAGTGTGAGTGGTGAGACCCAGTACTTC
CDR3 protein: CASSVSGETQYF

J gene: TRBJ2-3
D gene: TRBD2
V gene: TRBV18
clone size: once
CDR3 DNA: TGTGCCAGCTCGGCCGGGACTAGTATATCAGATACGCAGTATTTT
CDR3 protein: CASSAGTSISDTQYF

J gene: TRBJ2-4
D gene: NA
V gene: TRBV5-1
clone size: NA
CDR3 DNA: TGCGCCAGCAGCTTAGGGGGAGCCAAAAACATTCAGTACTTC
CDR3 protein: CASSLGGAKNIQYF

J gene: TRBJ2-5
D gene: NA
V gene: TRBV5-1
clone size: NA
CDR3 DNA: TGCGCCAGCAGCCTAGACAGGGGAGGGGAGACCCAGTACTTC
CDR3 protein: CASSLDRGGETQYF

J gene: TRBJ1-1
D gene: TRBD1
V gene: TRBV5-1
clone size: NA
CDR3 DNA: TGCGCCAGTTGCAGGGGGACTGAAGCTTTCTTT
CDR3 protein: CASCRGTEAFF

J gene: TRBJ1-2
D gene: NA
V gene: TRBV2
clone size: NA
CDR3 DNA: TGTGCCAGCAGTGAAAGACAGGAGCCTATCTATGGCTACACCTTC
CDR3 protein: CASSERQEPIYGYTF

J gene: TRBJ2-3
D gene: TRBD2
V gene: TRBV7-6
clone size: few
CDR3 DNA: TGTGCCAGCAGCAGACTAGCGGGGCCCACAGATACGCAGTATTTT
CDR3 protein: CASSRLAGPTDTQYF

J gene: TRBJ2-3
D gene: NA
V gene: TRBV25-1
clone size: NA
CDR3 DNA: TGTGCCATCAGGAGCCAGGGCCTGACAGATACGCAGTATTTT
CDR3 protein: CAIRSQGLTDTQYF

J gene: TRBJ2-7
D gene: TRBD1
V gene: TRBV14
clone size: NA
CDR3 DNA: TGTGCCAGCAGCCAACTTGGGACAGGGGGCTACGAGCAGTACTTC
CDR3 protein: CASSQLGTGGYEQYF

J gene: TRBJ2-7
D gene: NA
V gene: TRBV20-1
clone size: NA
CDR3 DNA: TGCAGTGCTAGTAACGCGGGCCTTGGGGACGAGCAGTACTTC
CDR3 protein: CSASNAGLGDEQYF

J gene: TRBJ1-2
D gene: TRBD1
V gene: TRBV19
clone size: NA
CDR3 DNA: TGTGCCAGTAGTATAACAGGGGCGGCCTTTGGCTACACCTTC
CDR3 protein: CASSITGAAFGYTF

J gene: TRBJ2-2
D gene: NA
V gene: TRBV11-2
clone size: NA
CDR3 DNA: TGTGCCAGCAGCCTCACAGGACGTACGAACACCGGGGAGCTGTTTTTT
CDR3 protein: CASSLTGRTNTGELFF

J gene: TRBJ2-7
D gene: NA
V gene: TRBV10-3
clone size: NA
CDR3 DNA: TGTGCCATCAGTGAGCCACAGGGAGTCGAGCAGTACTTC
CDR3 protein: CAISEPQGVEQYF

J gene: TRBJ2-5
D gene: TRBD1
V gene: TRBV6-5
clone size: NA
CDR3 DNA: TGTGCCAGCAGGGCCGGGACAGGGGGAGAGACCCAGTACTTC
CDR3 protein: CASRAGTGGETQYF

J gene: TRBJ2-1
D gene: TRBD2
V gene: TRBV11-2
clone size: NA
CDR3 DNA: TGTGCCAGCAGCTTAGGGGGACTAGCGGGGGTAAGATTCTTC
CDR3 protein: CASSLGGLAGVRFF